A single sample gave rise to the 8 T cell receptor beta chains below, sequenced in a study of T cell responses to AZD1222 COVID-19 vaccine. Produced via immunoSEQ multiplex PCR; TCRdb's table is partial and in-frame only. Counted here are under 200,000 clones, around 89% occurring once; the ten biggest clones make up about 4.5%. Specimen: peripheral blood, collected 28 days after the second AZD1222 dose. These receptors came from an adult who received the AZD1222 COVID-19 vaccine.

The J gene is TRBJ2-5, the V gene TRBV11-2; D not certain. The length of the CDR3 is 15 residues. Germline CDR1 and CDR2: SGHAT and FQNNGV. Trimming stripped 4 bases from V and 5 bases from J, with 17 bases between. This CDR3 is CASSSPTITLETQYF. The CDR3 DNA follows: TGTGCCAGCAGCTCGCCTACTATAACCTTGGAGACCCAGTACTTC.

CDR3 protein: CASSSGQTPNQPQHF. DNA for the CDR3: TGTGCCAGCAGTTCAGGACAGACCCCAAATCAGCCCCAGCATTTT. V gene TRBV6-5 combines with J gene TRBJ1-5; possible D gene TRBD1, 6 bases. CDR3 length equals 15 residues. Trimming took off 4 bases at V and 4 bases at J, with 14 bases between the two ends. Per germline, CDR1 MNHEY and CDR2 SVGAGI.

The gene calls are TRBV9 and TRBJ2-7; tentative D call: TRBD2 (5 bases). The V and J ends lost 2 bases and 5 bases respectively, with 11 bases between them. The CDR3 runs to 13 residues. CDR1 SGDLS and CDR2 YYNGEE come from the germline V gene. CDR3: CASSVDGVNEQYF. The CDR3 DNA follows: TGTGCCAGCAGCGTCGACGGGGTCAACGAGCAGTACTTC.

The rearrangement uses TRBV2 and TRBJ2-7; the match to TRBD2 covers 8 bases. Germline-derived CDR1 and CDR2 are SNHLY and FYNNEI. V was clipped by 10 bases and J by 3 bases; unmatched bases: 8. The CDR3 totals 13 residues. The CDR3 DNA sequence: TGTGCCAACAGGCGGGGGGCTGGCTACGAGCAGTACTTC. Translation: CANRRGAGYEQYF. The full variable domain, rest sourced from reference TRBV2 and TRBJ2-7, is EPEVTQTPSHQVTQMGQEVILRCVPISNHLYFYWYRQILGQKVEFLVSFYNNEISEKSEIFDDQFSVERPDGSNFTLKIRSTKLEDSAMYFCANRRGAGYEQYFGPGTRLTVT.

On this clone: A read error may account for a junction end that differs from germline. The genes are TRBV7-9 and TRBJ2-1; possibly TRBD1 for D (5 bases). Per germline, CDR1 SEHNR and CDR2 FQNEAQ (reference sequence). CDR3 length: 14 residues. The CDR3 nucleotides are TGTGCCAGCGGCTTTAGGGGTGGGTTCGGGGAGCAGTTCTTC. It translates to CASGFRGGFGEQFF.

The genes are TRBV30 and TRBJ2-1; D possibly corresponds to TRBD1 (7 bases). Germline loops: CDR1 GTSNPN, CDR2 SVGIG (reference sequence). This CDR3 spans 13 amino acids. Trimming took 5 bases from V and 7 from J, leaving 15 bases between them. CDR3 coding DNA: TGTGCCTGGGGGGCAGGGGGGCTAAATGAGCAGTTCTTC. Residues: CAWGAGGLNEQFF.

This chain joins TRBV20-1 and TRBJ2-5, with unresolved D. The CDR3 extends over 11 amino acids. V lost 5 bases and J lost 5, with 9 bases in between. CDR1 is DFQATT, CDR2 SNEGSKA, per germline (reference sequence). The CDR3 DNA is TGCAGTGCTTTCGTTGGTGAGACCCAGTACTTC. Translation gives CSAFVGETQYF.

The chain recombines TRBV7-9 with TRBJ1-2; 8 bases are shared with TRBD1. Germline V lookup: CDR1 SEHNR, CDR2 FQNEAQ (reference sequence). V trimming: 1 base; J trimming: 1 base; junction bases outside the gene matches: 8. This CDR3 contains 17 residues. CDR3 in amino acids: CASSLEGRGRVNYGYTF. For the CDR3, the DNA is TGTGCCAGCAGCTTAGAGGGCAGGGGGCGCGTTAACTATGGCTACACCTTC.